A selection of T cell receptor beta chains follows, all from one sample in a study of identical twins. One entry per CDR3 protein results from TCRdb running MiXCR on the 5' RACE reads. The sample yields 400,000 to 500,000 distinct CDR3 sequences, 18% seen once. The sequenced material came from naive T cells sorted from blood. The receptors shown here come from a man in his forties or fifties in good health. Both conserved end residues are part of each CDR3. Fields, in order: CDR3 DNA, CDR3 protein, V gene, J gene, clone size, D gene. A D gene is named only where the DNA matches it firmly. The size entry is marked missing in some rows and otherwise reads once, few, many or a size class.

CDR3 DNA: TGTGCCAGTAGTATTGAAAGGGGTAGCAATCAGCCCCAGCATTTT
CDR3 protein: CASSIERGSNQPQHF
V gene: TRBV19
J gene: TRBJ1-5
clone size: NA
D gene: NA

CDR3 DNA: TGTGCCACCTCACCCGGGACAGGGGGTCTCTACGAGCAGTACTTC
CDR3 protein: CATSPGTGGLYEQYF
V gene: TRBV27
J gene: TRBJ2-7
clone size: few
D gene: TRBD1

CDR3 DNA: TGTGCCAGCAGCCGGACCCCCGGGACTAGCGTAGAAAACATTCAGTACTTC
CDR3 protein: CASSRTPGTSVENIQYF
V gene: TRBV7-8
J gene: TRBJ2-4
clone size: many
D gene: TRBD2

CDR3 DNA: TGTGCCAGCAGTTTGGGGATCCGAGAGACCCAGTACTTC
CDR3 protein: CASSLGIRETQYF
V gene: TRBV12-3/TRBV12-4
J gene: TRBJ2-5
clone size: NA
D gene: NA

CDR3 DNA: TGTGCCAGCAGACAGGGACGGAGCACTGAAGCTTTCTTT
CDR3 protein: CASRQGRSTEAFF
V gene: TRBV3-1
J gene: TRBJ1-1
clone size: NA
D gene: NA

CDR3 DNA: TGCGCCAGCAGCTTAAACGGGGGATGGACAGATACGCAGTATTTT
CDR3 protein: CASSLNGGWTDTQYF
V gene: TRBV5-1
J gene: TRBJ2-3
clone size: many
D gene: NA

CDR3 DNA: TGTGCCAGCAGTTTATCCGGGACACCGATCCACTTT
CDR3 protein: CASSLSGTPIHF
V gene: TRBV12-3/TRBV12-4
J gene: TRBJ1-6
clone size: NA
D gene: NA

CDR3 DNA: TGTGCCATCAGCTCGGACAGGGGGTGGCATAATTCACCCCTCCACTTT
CDR3 protein: CAISSDRGWHNSPLHF
V gene: TRBV10-3
J gene: TRBJ1-6
clone size: few
D gene: TRBD1

CDR3 DNA: TGTGCCAGCAGTTACTCGAGCAGGGGTAGCAATCAGCCCCAGCATTTT
CDR3 protein: CASSYSSRGSNQPQHF
V gene: TRBV6-2/TRBV6-3
J gene: TRBJ1-5
clone size: few
D gene: NA

CDR3 DNA: TGTGCCACCAGTGAACCCCTCTTGAATGAGCAGTTCTTC
CDR3 protein: CATSEPLLNEQFF
V gene: TRBV24-1
J gene: TRBJ2-1
clone size: few
D gene: NA

CDR3 DNA: TGTGCCACTAAAGATCTCCGGGGGTCTGGGGCCAACGTCCTGACTTTC
CDR3 protein: CATKDLRGSGANVLTF
V gene: TRBV19
J gene: TRBJ2-6
clone size: once
D gene: NA

CDR3 DNA: TGTGCCAGCAGTTGGACTCGGCCCGACACCGGGGAGCTGTTTTTT
CDR3 protein: CASSWTRPDTGELFF
V gene: TRBV12-3/TRBV12-4
J gene: TRBJ2-2
clone size: few
D gene: NA

CDR3 DNA: TGCGCCAGCAGCTTGGGCGCGGGTCCGACCTACGAGCAGTACTTC
CDR3 protein: CASSLGAGPTYEQYF
V gene: TRBV5-1
J gene: TRBJ2-7
clone size: NA
D gene: NA

CDR3 DNA: TGCAGTGCTAGACTTACTAGCGGGGTTAGCTCCTACGAGCAGTACTTC
CDR3 protein: CSARLTSGVSSYEQYF
V gene: TRBV20-1
J gene: TRBJ2-7
clone size: few
D gene: TRBD2

CDR3 DNA: TGCGCCAGCAGTGAGGACGGGGCGAACACCGGGGAGCTGTTTTTT
CDR3 protein: CASSEDGANTGELFF
V gene: TRBV10-1
J gene: TRBJ2-2
clone size: NA
D gene: NA

CDR3 DNA: TGTGCCATCAGTGAGTCGGGTGGGGCGGGGCCCTACGAGCAGTACTTC
CDR3 protein: CAISESGGAGPYEQYF
V gene: TRBV10-3
J gene: TRBJ2-7
clone size: many
D gene: NA

CDR3 DNA: TGCGCCAGCAGCCAAGACTTAGACAGCTATAATTCACCCCTCCACTTT
CDR3 protein: CASSQDLDSYNSPLHF
V gene: TRBV4-1
J gene: TRBJ1-6
clone size: many
D gene: NA

CDR3 DNA: TGTGCCAGCAACAGGGGTGGAACCGAGCAGTACTTC
CDR3 protein: CASNRGGTEQYF
V gene: TRBV6-5
J gene: TRBJ2-7
clone size: few
D gene: TRBD1

CDR3 DNA: TGTGCCAGCAGCCAAGCGGACGGCTACGAGCAGTACTTC
CDR3 protein: CASSQADGYEQYF
V gene: TRBV4-2
J gene: TRBJ2-7
clone size: NA
D gene: NA

CDR3 DNA: TGTGCCAGCAGACCGGGACAGGGCGTCACTAATGAAAAACTGTTTTTT
CDR3 protein: CASRPGQGVTNEKLFF
V gene: TRBV6-2/TRBV6-3
J gene: TRBJ1-4
clone size: NA
D gene: TRBD1

CDR3 DNA: TGTGCCAGCAGTTTGTTTCGTAGACTAGCGGGATCCCGAGGGTGGACCGGGGAGCTGTTTTTT
CDR3 protein: CASSLFRRLAGSRGWTGELFF
V gene: TRBV28
J gene: TRBJ2-2
clone size: few
D gene: TRBD2

CDR3 DNA: TGTGCCAGCAGTTACGGTGCAGGGCCAGAAAGCACCGGGGAGCTGTTTTTT
CDR3 protein: CASSYGAGPESTGELFF
V gene: TRBV6-5
J gene: TRBJ2-2
clone size: few
D gene: NA

CDR3 DNA: TGTGCCGTGTCCGATAGCAATCAGCCCCAGCATTTT
CDR3 protein: CAVSDSNQPQHF
V gene: TRBV6-2/TRBV6-3
J gene: TRBJ1-5
clone size: NA
D gene: NA

CDR3 DNA: TGCGCCAGCAGCTCGACAGGGGATTACGAGCAGTACTTC
CDR3 protein: CASSSTGDYEQYF
V gene: TRBV5-1
J gene: TRBJ2-7
clone size: NA
D gene: TRBD1

CDR3 DNA: TGTGCCAGCAGCCGGGGACAGGGAAGCGTCGATGGCTACACCTTC
CDR3 protein: CASSRGQGSVDGYTF
V gene: TRBV4-2
J gene: TRBJ1-2
clone size: few
D gene: TRBD1

CDR3 DNA: TGTGCAAGTCGCTTAGACTACAGGAAGTATCCCTACGAGCAGTACTTC
CDR3 protein: CASRLDYRKYPYEQYF
V gene: TRBV12-2
J gene: TRBJ2-7
clone size: once
D gene: NA